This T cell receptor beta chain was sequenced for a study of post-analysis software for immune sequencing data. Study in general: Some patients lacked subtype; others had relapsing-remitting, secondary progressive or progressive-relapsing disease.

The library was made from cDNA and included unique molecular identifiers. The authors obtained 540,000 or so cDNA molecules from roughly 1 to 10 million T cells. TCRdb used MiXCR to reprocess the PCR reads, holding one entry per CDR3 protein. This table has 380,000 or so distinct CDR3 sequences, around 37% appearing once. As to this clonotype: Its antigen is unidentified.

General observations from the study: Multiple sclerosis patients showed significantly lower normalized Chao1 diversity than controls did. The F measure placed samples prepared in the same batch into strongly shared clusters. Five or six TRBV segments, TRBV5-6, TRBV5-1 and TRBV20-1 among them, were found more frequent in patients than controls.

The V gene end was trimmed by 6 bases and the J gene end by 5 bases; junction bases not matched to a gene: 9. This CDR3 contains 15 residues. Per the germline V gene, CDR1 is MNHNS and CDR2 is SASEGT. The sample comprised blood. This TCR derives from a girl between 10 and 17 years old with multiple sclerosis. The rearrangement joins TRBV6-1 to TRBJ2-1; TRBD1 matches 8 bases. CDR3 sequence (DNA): TGTGCCAGCAGCAGAATACCGGGACAGGACAATGAGCAGTTCTTC. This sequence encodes CASSRIPGQDNEQFF.